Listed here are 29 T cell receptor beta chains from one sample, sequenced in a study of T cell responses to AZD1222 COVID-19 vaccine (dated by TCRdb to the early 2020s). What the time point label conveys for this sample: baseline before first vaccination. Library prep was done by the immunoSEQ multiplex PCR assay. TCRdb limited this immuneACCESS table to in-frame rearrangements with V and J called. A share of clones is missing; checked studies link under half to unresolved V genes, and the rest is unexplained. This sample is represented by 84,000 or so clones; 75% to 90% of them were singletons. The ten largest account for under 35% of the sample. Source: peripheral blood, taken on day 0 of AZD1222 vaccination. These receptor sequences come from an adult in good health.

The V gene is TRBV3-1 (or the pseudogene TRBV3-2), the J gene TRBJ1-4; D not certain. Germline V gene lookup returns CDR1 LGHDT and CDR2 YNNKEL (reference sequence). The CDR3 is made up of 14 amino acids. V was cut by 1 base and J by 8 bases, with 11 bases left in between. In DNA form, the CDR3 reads TGTGCCAGCAGCCAAGGGGCAGTGAGGGAAAAACTGTTTTTT. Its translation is CASSQGAVREKLFF.

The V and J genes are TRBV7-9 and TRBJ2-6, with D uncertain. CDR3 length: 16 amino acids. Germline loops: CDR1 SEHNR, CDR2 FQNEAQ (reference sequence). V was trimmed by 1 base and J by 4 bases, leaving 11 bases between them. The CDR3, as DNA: TGTGCCAGCAGCTTAGGGGCAGGAAGAGGGGCCAACGTCCTGACTTTC. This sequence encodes CASSLGAGRGANVLTF.

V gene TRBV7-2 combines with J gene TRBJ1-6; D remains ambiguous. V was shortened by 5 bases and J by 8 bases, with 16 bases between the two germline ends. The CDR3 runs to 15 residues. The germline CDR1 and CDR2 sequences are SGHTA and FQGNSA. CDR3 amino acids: CASSPSTAVYSPLHF. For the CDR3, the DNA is TGTGCCAGCAGCCCCAGCACAGCTGTCTATTCACCCCTCCACTTT.

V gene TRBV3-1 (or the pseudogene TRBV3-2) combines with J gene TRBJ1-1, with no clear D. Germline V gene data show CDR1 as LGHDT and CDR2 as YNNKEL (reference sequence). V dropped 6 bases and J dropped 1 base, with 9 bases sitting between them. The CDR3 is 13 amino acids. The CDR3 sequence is CASRNYKNTEAFF. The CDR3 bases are TGTGCCAGCAGAAATTACAAGAACACTGAAGCTTTCTTT.

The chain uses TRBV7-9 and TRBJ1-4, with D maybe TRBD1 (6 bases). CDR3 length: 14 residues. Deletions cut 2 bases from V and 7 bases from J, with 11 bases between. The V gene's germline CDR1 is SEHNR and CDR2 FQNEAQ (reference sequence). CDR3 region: CASSLSGELEKLFF. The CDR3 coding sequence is TGTGCCAGCAGCTTATCAGGGGAGCTTGAAAAACTGTTTTTT.

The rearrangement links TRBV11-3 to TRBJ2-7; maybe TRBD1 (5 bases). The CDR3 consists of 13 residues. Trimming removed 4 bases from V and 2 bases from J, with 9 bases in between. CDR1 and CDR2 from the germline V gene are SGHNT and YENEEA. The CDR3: CASSSGSAYEQYF. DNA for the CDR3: TGTGCCAGCAGCTCAGGGTCGGCCTACGAGCAGTACTTC.

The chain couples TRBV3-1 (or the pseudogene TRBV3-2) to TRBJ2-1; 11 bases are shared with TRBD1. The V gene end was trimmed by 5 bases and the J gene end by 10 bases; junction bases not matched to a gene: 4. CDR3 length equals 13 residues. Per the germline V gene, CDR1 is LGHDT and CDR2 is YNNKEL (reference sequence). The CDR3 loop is CASSGTGGWEQFF. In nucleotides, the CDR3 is TGTGCCAGCAGCGGGACAGGGGGTTGGGAGCAGTTCTTC.

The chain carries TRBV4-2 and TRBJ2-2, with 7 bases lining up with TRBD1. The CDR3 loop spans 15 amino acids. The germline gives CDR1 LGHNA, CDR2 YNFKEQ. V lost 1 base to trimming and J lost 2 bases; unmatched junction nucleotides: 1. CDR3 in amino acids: CASSQGDRNTGELFF. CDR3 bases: TGTGCCAGCAGCCAAGGGGACAGAAACACCGGGGAGCTGTTTTTT.

CDR3 amino acids: CSARREAFF. The CDR3 DNA sequence: TGCAGTGCTAGACGAGAAGCTTTCTTT. The chain uses TRBV20-1 and TRBJ1-1; D gene ambiguous. Germline CDR1 DFQATT, CDR2 SNEGSKA (reference sequence). This CDR3 is built from 9 residues. The ends were cut back, 2 bases at V and 8 bases at J, with 3 bases in the middle.

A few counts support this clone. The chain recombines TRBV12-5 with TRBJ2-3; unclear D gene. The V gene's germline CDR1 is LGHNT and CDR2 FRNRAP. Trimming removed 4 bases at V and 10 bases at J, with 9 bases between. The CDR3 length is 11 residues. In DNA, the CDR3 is TGTGCTAGTGGTTATTCTCAGGCGCAGTATTTT. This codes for CASGYSQAQYF.

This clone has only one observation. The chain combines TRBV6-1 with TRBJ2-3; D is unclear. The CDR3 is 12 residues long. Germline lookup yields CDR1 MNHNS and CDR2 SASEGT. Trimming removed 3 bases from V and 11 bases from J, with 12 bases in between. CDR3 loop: CASSESGRRQYF. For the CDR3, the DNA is TGTGCCAGCAGTGAGTCAGGCCGGAGGCAGTATTTT.

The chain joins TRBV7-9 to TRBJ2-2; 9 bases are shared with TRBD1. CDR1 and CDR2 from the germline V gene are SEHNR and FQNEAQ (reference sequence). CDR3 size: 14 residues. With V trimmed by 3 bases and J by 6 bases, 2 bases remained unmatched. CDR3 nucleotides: TGTGCCAGCAGCTTGGGACAGGGCGCCGGGGAGCTGTTTTTT. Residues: CASSLGQGAGELFF.

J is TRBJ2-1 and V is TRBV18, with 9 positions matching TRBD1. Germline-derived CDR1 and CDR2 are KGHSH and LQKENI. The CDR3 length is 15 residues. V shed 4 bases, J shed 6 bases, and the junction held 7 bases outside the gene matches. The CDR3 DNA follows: TGTGCCAGCTCACGACTACAGGGGGCCGGCAATGAGCAGTTCTTC. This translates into CASSRLQGAGNEQFF.

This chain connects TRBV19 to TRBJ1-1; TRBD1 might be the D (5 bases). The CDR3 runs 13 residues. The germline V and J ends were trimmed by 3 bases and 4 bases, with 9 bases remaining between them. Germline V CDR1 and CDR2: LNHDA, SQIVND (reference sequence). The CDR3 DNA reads TGTGCCAGTAGTATTGGGAGGGGCACTGAAGCTTTCTTT. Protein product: CASSIGRGTEAFF. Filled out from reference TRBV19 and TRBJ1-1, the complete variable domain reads DGGITQSPKYLFRKEGQNVTLSCEQNLNHDAMYWYRQDPGQGLRLIYYSQIVNDFQKGDIAEGYSVSREKKESFPLTVTSAQKNPTAFYLCASSIGRGTEAFFGQGTRLTVV.

The CDR3 region has the DNA TGTGCCAGCAGCCAGGCAGCGATCTATGGCTACACCTTC. Protein product: CASSQAAIYGYTF. The chain links TRBV7-9 to TRBJ1-2; no reliable D call. Looked up from germline, CDR1 is SEHNR and CDR2 is FQNEAQ (reference sequence). Trimming removed 5 bases from V and 4 bases from J, with 11 bases in between. CDR3 length: 13 amino acids. Using reference TRBV7-9 and TRBJ1-2 for the parts outside the CDR3, the full variable domain is DTGVSQNPRHKITKRGQNVTFRCDPISEHNRLYWYRQTLGQGPEFLTYFQNEAQLEKSRLLSDRFSAERPKGSFSTLEIQRTEQGDSAMYLCASSQAAIYGYTFGSGTRLTVV.

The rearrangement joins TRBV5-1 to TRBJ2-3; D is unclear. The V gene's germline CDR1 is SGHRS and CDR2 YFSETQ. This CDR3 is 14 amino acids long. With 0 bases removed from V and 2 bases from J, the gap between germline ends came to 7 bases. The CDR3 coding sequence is TGCGCCAGCAGCTTGGGAAAGTACACAGATACGCAGTATTTT. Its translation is CASSLGKYTDTQYF. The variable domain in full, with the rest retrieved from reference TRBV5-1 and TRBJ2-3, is KAGVTQTPRYLIKTRGQQVTLSCSPISGHRSVSWYQQTPGQGLQFLFEYFSETQRNKGNFPGRFSGRQFSNSRSEMNVSTLELGDSALYLCASSLGKYTDTQYFGPGTRLTVL.

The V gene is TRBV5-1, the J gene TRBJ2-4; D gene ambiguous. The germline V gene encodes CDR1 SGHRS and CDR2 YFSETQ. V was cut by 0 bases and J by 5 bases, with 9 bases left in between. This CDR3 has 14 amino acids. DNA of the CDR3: TGCGCCAGCAGCTTGGTTGGAAGCGAAAACATTCAGTACTTC. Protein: CASSLVGSENIQYF.

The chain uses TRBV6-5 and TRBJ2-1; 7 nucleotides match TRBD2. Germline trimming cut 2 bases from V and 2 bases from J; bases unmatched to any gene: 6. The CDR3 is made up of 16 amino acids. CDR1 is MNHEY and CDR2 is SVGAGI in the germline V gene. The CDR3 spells CASSYVGGGPYNEQFF. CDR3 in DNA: TGTGCCAGCAGTTACGTTGGGGGAGGGCCCTACAATGAGCAGTTCTTC.

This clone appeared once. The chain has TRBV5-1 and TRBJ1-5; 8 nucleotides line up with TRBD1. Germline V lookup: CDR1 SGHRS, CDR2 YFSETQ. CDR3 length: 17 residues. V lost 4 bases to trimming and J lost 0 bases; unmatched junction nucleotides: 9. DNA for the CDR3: TGCGCCAGCAGCCCCGGGGACAGGCCCTATAGCAATCAGCCCCAGCATTTT. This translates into CASSPGDRPYSNQPQHF.

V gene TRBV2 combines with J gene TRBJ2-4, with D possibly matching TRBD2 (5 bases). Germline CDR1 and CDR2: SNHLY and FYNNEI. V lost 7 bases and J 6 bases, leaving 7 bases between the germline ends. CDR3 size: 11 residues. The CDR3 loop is CASTAGNIQYF. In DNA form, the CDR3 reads TGTGCCAGCACGGCGGGAAACATTCAGTACTTC. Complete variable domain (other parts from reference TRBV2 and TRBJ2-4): EPEVTQTPSHQVTQMGQEVILRCVPISNHLYFYWYRQILGQKVEFLVSFYNNEISEKSEIFDDQFSVERPDGSNFTLKIRSTKLEDSAMYFCASTAGNIQYFGAGTRLSVL.

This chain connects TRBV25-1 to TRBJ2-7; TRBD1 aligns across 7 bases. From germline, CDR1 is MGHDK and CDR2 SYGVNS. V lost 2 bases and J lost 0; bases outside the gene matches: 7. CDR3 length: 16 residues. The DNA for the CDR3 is TGTGCCAGCAGTGAAGGGACAGAGCTTAGCTCCTACGAGCAGTACTTC. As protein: CASSEGTELSSYEQYF.

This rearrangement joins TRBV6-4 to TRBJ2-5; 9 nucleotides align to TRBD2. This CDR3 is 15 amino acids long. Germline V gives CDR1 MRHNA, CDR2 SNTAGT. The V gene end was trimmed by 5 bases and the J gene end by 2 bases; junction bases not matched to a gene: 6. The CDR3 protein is CASSRTSGSQETQYF. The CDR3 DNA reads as TGTGCCAGCAGTCGTACTAGCGGGTCTCAAGAGACCCAGTACTTC.

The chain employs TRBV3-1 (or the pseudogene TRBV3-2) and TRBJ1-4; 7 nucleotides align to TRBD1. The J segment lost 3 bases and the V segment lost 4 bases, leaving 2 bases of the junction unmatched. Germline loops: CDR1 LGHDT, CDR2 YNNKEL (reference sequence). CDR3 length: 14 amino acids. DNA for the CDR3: TGTGCCAGCAGCCCCGGGACAGCTAATGAAAAACTGTTTTTT. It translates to CASSPGTANEKLFF.

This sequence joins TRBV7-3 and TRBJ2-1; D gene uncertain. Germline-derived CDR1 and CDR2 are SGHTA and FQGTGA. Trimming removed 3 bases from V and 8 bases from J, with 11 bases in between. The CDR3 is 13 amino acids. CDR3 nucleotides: TGTGCCAGCAGCTTTAGTGTGGGCGATGAGCAGTTCTTC. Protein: CASSFSVGDEQFF.

The CDR3 DNA follows: TGTGCCAGCAGCCCCGGAGGGTGGGACACTGAAGCTTTCTTT. It yields the protein CASSPGGWDTEAFF. V usage is TRBV7-9 and J usage is TRBJ1-1; D uncertain. CDR3 length equals 14 residues. CDR1 is SEHNR, CDR2 FQNEAQ, per germline (reference sequence). Trimming took 5 bases from V and 3 from J, leaving 13 bases between them.

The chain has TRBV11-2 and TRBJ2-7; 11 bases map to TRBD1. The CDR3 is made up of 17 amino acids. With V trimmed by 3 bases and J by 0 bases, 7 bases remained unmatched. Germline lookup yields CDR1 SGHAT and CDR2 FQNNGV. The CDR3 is CASSFPLGQGGSYEQYF. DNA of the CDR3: TGTGCCAGCAGCTTTCCTTTGGGACAGGGGGGCTCCTACGAGCAGTACTTC.

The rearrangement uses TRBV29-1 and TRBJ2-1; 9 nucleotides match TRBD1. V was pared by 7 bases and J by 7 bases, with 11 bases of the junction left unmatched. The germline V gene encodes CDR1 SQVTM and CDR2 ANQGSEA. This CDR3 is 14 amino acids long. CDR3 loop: CSAQTQGAVNEQFF. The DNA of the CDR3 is TGCAGCGCTCAAACACAGGGGGCGGTAAATGAGCAGTTCTTC.

The CDR3 DNA follows: TGCAGCGTTGTGGGGGAAAGGGCCTACGAGCAGTACTTC. It encodes CSVVGERAYEQYF. The chain couples TRBV29-1 to TRBJ2-7; D might be TRBD1 or TRBD2, each matching 5 bases. CDR1 and CDR2 (germline): SQVTM, ANQGSEA. Trimming left V 4 bases short and J 2 bases short, with 12 bases between. The CDR3 totals 13 residues.

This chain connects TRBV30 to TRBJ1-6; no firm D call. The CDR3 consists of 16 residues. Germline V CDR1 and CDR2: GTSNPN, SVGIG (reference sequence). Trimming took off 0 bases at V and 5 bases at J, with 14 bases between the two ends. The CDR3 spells CAWSVYGKKNNSPLHF. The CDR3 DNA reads TGTGCCTGGAGTGTGTACGGGAAGAAAAATAATTCACCCCTCCACTTT.